At least ten counts were recorded for the clone carrying this T cell receptor (beta chain). This beta chain is an off-target read within a library intended for alpha chains, so its frequency means little. The CDR3 extends over 20 amino acids. Trimming cost V 5 bases and J 1 base; bases outside gene matches: 16. Germline CDR1 reads SGHVS; CDR2 reads FQNEAQ. The data derive from a study of spatial heterogeneity in lung cancer. Overall study context: In some cases, blood samples were obtained at disease recurrence, and the median interval to first recurrence was around 330 days. Within raw reads, each unique TCR and UMI combination appeared on average more than ten times. More beta-chain than alpha-chain sequences were consistently detected.

Time point of the sample: blood taken at disease recurrence. Researchers sequenced whole RNA taken from tumor, nontumor lung or frozen PBMC without sorting. One entry per CDR3 protein results from TCRdb running MiXCR on the 5' RACE reads. This sample has 9,500 to 10,000 distinct CDR3 sequences; 3.5% to 4% occur once, and the top ten carry approximately 18%. This TCR came from a female donor with early-stage non-small cell lung cancer. The genes are TRBV7-8 and TRBJ2-6; TRBD1 agrees at 8 bases. The source was PBMCs, collected at recurrence. The CDR3, as DNA: TGTGCCAGCAGCGCCTACTATATGGCAGGGGGCGCTTCTGGGGCCAACGTCCTGACTTTC. Amino acid sequence: CASSAYYMAGGASGANVLTF. The whole variable domain, filled in from reference TRBV7-8 and TRBJ2-6, reads GAGVSQSPRYKVAKRGQDVALRCDPISGHVSLFWYQQALGQGPEFLTYFQNEAQLDKSGLPSDRFFAERPEGSVSTLKIQRTQQEDSAVYLCASSAYYMAGGASGANVLTFGAGSRLTVL.